The rows below give T cell receptor beta chains drawn from one sample of a study of T cell responses to AZD1222 COVID-19 vaccine. Sequencing used immunoSEQ multiplex PCR; TCRdb keeps in-frame clones, though not all of them. The top ten clones hold around 4.3% of a sample with roughly 190,000 clones, approximately 95% of them seen once. The material sequenced was peripheral blood, taken on day 0 of AZD1222 vaccination. These TCRs come from an adult in good health. The CDR3 runs from the conserved cysteine through the conserved F or W. Each record gives: clone size, J gene, D gene, V gene, CDR3 protein, CDR3 DNA. The D gene is left open where the match is weak. Some rows have no size entry. The others give once, few or many, or a class for an expanded clone.

clone size: NA; J gene: TRBJ2-2; D gene: NA; V gene: TRBV9; CDR3 protein: CASSGSRGTGELFF; CDR3 DNA: TGTGCCAGCAGCGGTAGCAGAGGCACCGGGGAGCTGTTTTTT
clone size: NA; J gene: TRBJ1-4; D gene: NA; V gene: TRBV6-5; CDR3 protein: CASMDRLTNDEKLFF; CDR3 DNA: TGTGCCAGCATGGACAGACTAACCAACGATGAAAAACTGTTTTTT
clone size: NA; J gene: TRBJ1-2; D gene: NA; V gene: TRBV19; CDR3 protein: CASRMLKDRYTF; CDR3 DNA: TGTGCCAGTAGGATGCTCAAGGATCGCTACACCTTC
clone size: NA; J gene: TRBJ1-5; D gene: TRBD1; V gene: TRBV5-8; CDR3 protein: CASSDRDRGNQPQHF; CDR3 DNA: TGTGCCAGCAGCGACCGGGACAGGGGTAATCAGCCCCAGCATTTT
clone size: NA; J gene: TRBJ1-1; D gene: NA; V gene: TRBV3-1/TRBV3-2; CDR3 protein: CASSQVTQVSMNTEAFF; CDR3 DNA: TGTGCCAGCAGCCAAGTTACACAGGTGTCAATGAACACTGAAGCTTTCTTT
clone size: NA; J gene: TRBJ1-2; D gene: TRBD1; V gene: TRBV6-1; CDR3 protein: CASSEYGTDYGYTF; CDR3 DNA: TGTGCCAGCAGTGAATACGGGACAGATTATGGCTACACCTTC
clone size: NA; J gene: TRBJ1-2; D gene: NA; V gene: TRBV4-1; CDR3 protein: CASSSGTLASNYGYTF; CDR3 DNA: TGCGCCAGCAGCTCCGGGACACTTGCTTCTAACTATGGCTACACCTTC
clone size: once; J gene: TRBJ1-1; D gene: TRBD1; V gene: TRBV5-1; CDR3 protein: CASSSPDRGGEAFF; CDR3 DNA: TGCGCCAGCAGCTCGCCGGACAGGGGGGGTGAAGCTTTCTTT
clone size: NA; J gene: TRBJ2-7; D gene: TRBD1; V gene: TRBV4-1; CDR3 protein: CASSPRQGPYEQYF; CDR3 DNA: TGCGCCAGCAGCCCTCGACAGGGCCCCTACGAGCAGTACTTC
clone size: few; J gene: TRBJ2-7; D gene: TRBD2; V gene: TRBV5-1; CDR3 protein: CASSLLSGGTVTYEQYF; CDR3 DNA: TGCGCCAGCAGCTTGCTTAGCGGGGGCACCGTTACCTACGAGCAGTACTTC
clone size: NA; J gene: TRBJ2-3; D gene: NA; V gene: TRBV15; CDR3 protein: CATSRFDSLTSTDTQYF; CDR3 DNA: TGTGCCACCAGCAGATTCGACTCTCTGACTAGCACAGATACGCAGTATTTT
clone size: NA; J gene: TRBJ1-6; D gene: NA; V gene: TRBV6-5; CDR3 protein: CASSYLYNSPLHF; CDR3 DNA: TGTGCCAGCAGTTACCTCTATAATTCACCCCTCCACTTT
clone size: NA; J gene: TRBJ1-5; D gene: TRBD1; V gene: TRBV15; CDR3 protein: CATSRGTGDNNQPQHF; CDR3 DNA: TGTGCCACCAGCAGAGGGACAGGGGATAATAATCAGCCCCAGCATTTT
clone size: NA; J gene: TRBJ1-1; D gene: TRBD1; V gene: TRBV2; CDR3 protein: CASSGGTRQGASVSAFF; CDR3 DNA: TGTGCCAGCAGTGGAGGAACCAGACAGGGGGCCTCCGTTTCAGCTTTCTTT
clone size: NA; J gene: TRBJ1-4; D gene: TRBD1; V gene: TRBV6-5; CDR3 protein: CASSRTGGLKELFF; CDR3 DNA: TGTGCCAGCAGTCGGACAGGGGGGCTGAAAGAACTGTTTTTT
clone size: NA; J gene: TRBJ2-1; D gene: NA; V gene: TRBV7-9; CDR3 protein: CASSSSSRDEQFF; CDR3 DNA: TGTGCCAGCAGCTCTAGTAGCAGGGACGAGCAGTTCTTC
clone size: NA; J gene: TRBJ1-2; D gene: NA; V gene: TRBV2; CDR3 protein: CASSERTPYGYTF; CDR3 DNA: TGTGCCAGCAGTGAGAGGACTCCCTATGGCTACACCTTC
clone size: NA; J gene: TRBJ2-5; D gene: NA; V gene: TRBV11-3; CDR3 protein: CASSLWGGTGETQYF; CDR3 DNA: TGTGCCAGCAGCTTATGGGGGGGGACAGGAGAGACCCAGTACTTC
clone size: NA; J gene: TRBJ1-1; D gene: NA; V gene: TRBV27; CDR3 protein: CASSSYTEAFF; CDR3 DNA: TGTGCCAGCAGTTCGTACACTGAAGCTTTCTTT
clone size: NA; J gene: TRBJ2-1; D gene: NA; V gene: TRBV5-1; CDR3 protein: CASSLATGKMRHYNEQFF; CDR3 DNA: TGCGCCAGCAGCTTGGCCACAGGGAAAATGAGGCATTACAATGAGCAGTTCTTC
clone size: NA; J gene: TRBJ1-5; D gene: NA; V gene: TRBV19; CDR3 protein: CATSTQGGDQPQHF; CDR3 DNA: TGTGCCACCTCTACACAGGGTGGGGATCAGCCCCAGCATTTT
clone size: once; J gene: TRBJ1-5; D gene: TRBD1; V gene: TRBV12-5; CDR3 protein: CASVPTGGRFEGNQPQHF; CDR3 DNA: TGTGCTAGTGTCCCGACAGGGGGAAGGTTTGAGGGGAATCAGCCCCAGCATTTT
clone size: NA; J gene: TRBJ1-5; D gene: TRBD1; V gene: TRBV7-2; CDR3 protein: CASSLEGAEPNQPQHF; CDR3 DNA: TGTGCCAGCAGCTTAGAGGGGGCGGAACCTAATCAGCCCCAGCATTTT
clone size: NA; J gene: TRBJ1-2; D gene: NA; V gene: TRBV4-1; CDR3 protein: CASSQTRGKGYTF; CDR3 DNA: TGCGCCAGCAGCCAAACAAGGGGAAAGGGCTACACCTTC
clone size: NA; J gene: TRBJ1-2; D gene: NA; V gene: TRBV11-2; CDR3 protein: CASSLLGGGGYGYTF; CDR3 DNA: TGTGCCAGCAGCTTGCTCGGGGGGGGAGGATATGGCTACACCTTC
clone size: NA; J gene: TRBJ2-7; D gene: NA; V gene: TRBV6-5; CDR3 protein: CASRSGTSTYEQYF; CDR3 DNA: TGTGCCAGCAGGTCCGGGACATCCACCTACGAGCAGTACTTC
clone size: NA; J gene: TRBJ1-2; D gene: NA; V gene: TRBV6-5; CDR3 protein: CASQGRHGYTF; CDR3 DNA: TGTGCCAGCCAGGGGAGGCATGGCTACACCTTC
clone size: NA; J gene: TRBJ2-1; D gene: NA; V gene: TRBV24-1; CDR3 protein: CATSDPGANSYNEQFF; CDR3 DNA: TGTGCCACCAGTGATCCCGGGGCGAACTCCTACAATGAGCAGTTCTTC
clone size: few; J gene: TRBJ1-2; D gene: TRBD1; V gene: TRBV11-2; CDR3 protein: CASSFSRDRVFGYTF; CDR3 DNA: TGTGCCAGCAGCTTTTCCCGGGACAGGGTTTTTGGCTACACCTTC
clone size: NA; J gene: TRBJ1-3; D gene: NA; V gene: TRBV6-6; CDR3 protein: CASSPTTVSGNTIYF; CDR3 DNA: TGTGCCAGCAGTCCCACGACCGTCTCTGGAAACACCATATATTTT
clone size: NA; J gene: TRBJ1-5; D gene: TRBD1; V gene: TRBV6-5; CDR3 protein: CASSTSGGDLKPQHF; CDR3 DNA: TGTGCCAGCAGTACCTCAGGGGGCGATTTAAAGCCCCAGCATTTT
clone size: NA; J gene: TRBJ1-1; D gene: NA; V gene: TRBV2; CDR3 protein: CASSFTAEAFF; CDR3 DNA: TGTGCCAGCAGTTTTACAGCTGAAGCTTTCTTT
clone size: NA; J gene: TRBJ2-7; D gene: TRBD2; V gene: TRBV5-5; CDR3 protein: CASSFGLAGGLYEQYF; CDR3 DNA: TGTGCCAGCAGCTTCGGGCTAGCGGGGGGTCTGTACGAGCAGTACTTC
clone size: NA; J gene: TRBJ2-3; D gene: TRBD2; V gene: TRBV6-5; CDR3 protein: CASSITSGSPDTQYF; CDR3 DNA: TGTGCCAGCAGTATTACTAGCGGGAGCCCAGATACGCAGTATTTT
clone size: NA; J gene: TRBJ1-2; D gene: NA; V gene: TRBV19; CDR3 protein: CASSPGTDYGYTF; CDR3 DNA: TGTGCCAGTAGCCCCGGGACGGACTATGGCTACACCTTC
clone size: NA; J gene: TRBJ1-2; D gene: NA; V gene: TRBV11-3; CDR3 protein: CASSAQAVDGYTF; CDR3 DNA: TGTGCCAGCAGCGCACAGGCAGTGGATGGCTACACCTTC
clone size: once; J gene: TRBJ2-2; D gene: NA; V gene: TRBV6-5; CDR3 protein: CASTREPNTGELFF; CDR3 DNA: TGTGCCAGCACGCGGGAACCGAACACCGGGGAGCTGTTTTTT
clone size: NA; J gene: TRBJ1-1; D gene: TRBD1; V gene: TRBV6-6; CDR3 protein: CASSPRGQGRGHTEAFF; CDR3 DNA: TGTGCCAGCAGTCCCCGGGGACAGGGTAGAGGGCACACTGAAGCTTTCTTT
clone size: once; J gene: TRBJ2-2; D gene: NA; V gene: TRBV18; CDR3 protein: CASSPPARAGELFF; CDR3 DNA: TGTGCCAGCTCACCACCTGCCAGGGCCGGGGAGCTGTTTTTT
clone size: NA; J gene: TRBJ1-3; D gene: TRBD1; V gene: TRBV5-1; CDR3 protein: CASSYAMTGEGNTIYF; CDR3 DNA: TGCGCCAGCAGCTACGCCATGACAGGGGAGGGGAACACCATATATTTT
clone size: NA; J gene: TRBJ1-2; D gene: NA; V gene: TRBV2; CDR3 protein: CASSEGNRVDGYTF; CDR3 DNA: TGTGCCAGCAGTGAAGGGAACAGGGTTGATGGCTACACCTTC
clone size: NA; J gene: TRBJ1-2; D gene: NA; V gene: TRBV6-1; CDR3 protein: CASSEGVGDTYGYTF; CDR3 DNA: TGTGCCAGCAGTGAAGGGGTGGGGGACACCTATGGCTACACCTTC
clone size: NA; J gene: TRBJ1-5; D gene: NA; V gene: TRBV5-8; CDR3 protein: CASSWGWSGANNQPQHF; CDR3 DNA: TGTGCCAGCAGCTGGGGGTGGTCCGGGGCGAACAATCAGCCCCAGCATTTT
clone size: NA; J gene: TRBJ1-1; D gene: NA; V gene: TRBV18; CDR3 protein: CASSPREPHGTEAFF; CDR3 DNA: TGTGCCAGCTCACCACGGGAACCCCACGGCACTGAAGCTTTCTTT
clone size: once; J gene: TRBJ2-5; D gene: TRBD2; V gene: TRBV11-2; CDR3 protein: CASSLPALAGGTQYF; CDR3 DNA: TGTGCCAGCAGCTTACCGGCGCTAGCGGGAGGGACCCAGTACTTC
clone size: once; J gene: TRBJ2-7; D gene: NA; V gene: TRBV29-1; CDR3 protein: CSVVLDSYEQYF; CDR3 DNA: TGCAGCGTTGTGCTGGACTCCTACGAGCAGTACTTC
clone size: few; J gene: TRBJ1-5; D gene: TRBD1; V gene: TRBV6-5; CDR3 protein: CASSDRGLNQPQHF; CDR3 DNA: TGTGCCAGCTCCGACAGGGGGCTGAATCAGCCCCAGCATTTT
clone size: NA; J gene: TRBJ1-4; D gene: NA; V gene: TRBV23-1; CDR3 protein: CASSLISRKLFF; CDR3 DNA: TGCGCCAGCAGTCTTATCTCGAGGAAACTGTTTTTT
clone size: once; J gene: TRBJ2-2; D gene: NA; V gene: TRBV24-1; CDR3 protein: CATSAQGRTGELFF; CDR3 DNA: TGTGCCACCAGTGCACAGGGAAGGACCGGGGAGCTGTTTTTT
clone size: once; J gene: TRBJ1-1; D gene: NA; V gene: TRBV7-9; CDR3 protein: CASSVDRGNTEAFF; CDR3 DNA: TGTGCCAGCAGCGTGGATCGAGGGAACACTGAAGCTTTCTTT
clone size: NA; J gene: TRBJ2-5; D gene: NA; V gene: TRBV6-5; CDR3 protein: CASSTGRQETQYF; CDR3 DNA: TGTGCCAGCTCAACAGGGCGGCAAGAGACCCAGTACTTC
clone size: once; J gene: TRBJ2-1; D gene: TRBD2; V gene: TRBV3-1/TRBV3-2; CDR3 protein: CASSQESAGGRNEQFF; CDR3 DNA: TGTGCCAGCAGCCAAGAGTCGGCGGGAGGGCGGAATGAGCAGTTCTTC
clone size: once; J gene: TRBJ1-1; D gene: NA; V gene: TRBV27; CDR3 protein: CASGSRVNTEAFF; CDR3 DNA: TGTGCCAGCGGGTCCAGAGTGAACACTGAAGCTTTCTTT
clone size: NA; J gene: TRBJ2-7; D gene: NA; V gene: TRBV5-6; CDR3 protein: CASSYLDRSYEQYF; CDR3 DNA: TGTGCCAGCAGCTACCTAGACAGATCCTACGAGCAGTACTTC
clone size: few; J gene: TRBJ1-5; D gene: NA; V gene: TRBV19; CDR3 protein: CASSISDSNQPQHF; CDR3 DNA: TGTGCCAGTAGTATCTCCGATAGCAATCAGCCCCAGCATTTT
clone size: NA; J gene: TRBJ1-1; D gene: NA; V gene: TRBV30; CDR3 protein: CAWSSGRRNTEAFF; CDR3 DNA: TGTGCCTGGAGCTCAGGGCGTCGGAACACTGAAGCTTTCTTT
clone size: NA; J gene: TRBJ1-2; D gene: TRBD1; V gene: TRBV6-5; CDR3 protein: CASRNTGGLNYGYTF; CDR3 DNA: TGTGCCAGCAGAAACACAGGGGGTCTCAACTATGGCTACACCTTC